A selection of T cell receptor beta chains follows, all from one sample in a study of chemoradiotherapy in HPV16-positive cancers. Assay used: immunoSEQ multiplex PCR; TCRdb lists only in-frame clones, some missing. The sample contains some 3,000 clones, roughly 90% of which appear only once. The input for sequencing was tumor tissue, taken from a patient who underwent chemoradiotherapy. The source is a human donor with HPV-associated anogenital cancer. Each CDR3 is given with its conserved first and last residue. Each record gives: clone size, D gene, J gene, V gene, CDR3 DNA, CDR3 protein. A D gene is named only where the DNA matches it firmly. Where a row states a size, it is once, few, many or the class of an expanded clone; other rows omit it.

clone size: -
D gene: -
J gene: TRBJ2-5
V gene: TRBV4-2
CDR3 DNA: TGTGCCAGCAGACAAGCCGGGGGGACCCAGTACTTC
CDR3 protein: CASRQAGGTQYF

clone size: -
D gene: TRBD2
J gene: TRBJ2-1
V gene: TRBV30
CDR3 DNA: TGTGCCTGGACCCTAGCGGGAGACGCCTATGAGCAGTTCTTC
CDR3 protein: CAWTLAGDAYEQFF

clone size: -
D gene: TRBD2
J gene: TRBJ2-5
V gene: TRBV7-2
CDR3 DNA: TGTGCCAGCATATACGAGGGACTAGCGGGAGGAATAGGAGAGACCCAGTACTTC
CDR3 protein: CASIYEGLAGGIGETQYF

clone size: -
D gene: -
J gene: TRBJ1-2
V gene: TRBV6-6
CDR3 DNA: TGTGCCAGCAGTTACGACAGTAACTATGGCTACACCTTC
CDR3 protein: CASSYDSNYGYTF

clone size: -
D gene: -
J gene: TRBJ2-7
V gene: TRBV10-3
CDR3 DNA: TGTGCCATCTCTACACGGGCCTACGAGCAGTACTTC
CDR3 protein: CAISTRAYEQYF

clone size: -
D gene: -
J gene: TRBJ1-3
V gene: TRBV19
CDR3 DNA: TGTGCCAGTAGTCCTCGGGGGAGGGCTGGAAACACCATATATTTT
CDR3 protein: CASSPRGRAGNTIYF

clone size: -
D gene: TRBD2
J gene: TRBJ2-1
V gene: TRBV2
CDR3 DNA: TGTGCCAGCAGGCGAGCGGGAGGTTCGGGGGTGGAGCAGTTCTTC
CDR3 protein: CASRRAGGSGVEQFF

clone size: -
D gene: -
J gene: TRBJ2-2
V gene: TRBV9
CDR3 DNA: TGTGCCAGCAGCCCGGGTGGTGGGGAGCTGTTTTTT
CDR3 protein: CASSPGGGELFF

clone size: once
D gene: -
J gene: TRBJ2-1
V gene: TRBV6-5
CDR3 DNA: TGTGCCAGCAGCTTGACCGGGGTCTACAATGAGCAGTTCTTC
CDR3 protein: CASSLTGVYNEQFF

clone size: -
D gene: TRBD2
J gene: TRBJ2-7
V gene: TRBV2
CDR3 DNA: TGTGCCAGCAGTCCTATAGCGGGAACGGGCTACGAGCAGTACTTC
CDR3 protein: CASSPIAGTGYEQYF

clone size: -
D gene: TRBD2
J gene: TRBJ2-1
V gene: TRBV7-9
CDR3 DNA: TGTGCCAGCAGCACCTCGACTAGCGGGAGTTCGAGAGCATACAATGAGCAGTTCTTC
CDR3 protein: CASSTSTSGSSRAYNEQFF

clone size: few
D gene: TRBD1
J gene: TRBJ1-1
V gene: TRBV9
CDR3 DNA: TGTGCCAGCAGCGAACCGGGGGGACAGAGGACTGAAGCTTTCTTT
CDR3 protein: CASSEPGGQRTEAFF

clone size: -
D gene: TRBD2
J gene: TRBJ2-3
V gene: TRBV5-5
CDR3 DNA: TGTGCCAGCAGCTTACTAGCGGGAGGGGGAGGCCTGGGAGATACGCAGTATTTT
CDR3 protein: CASSLLAGGGGLGDTQYF